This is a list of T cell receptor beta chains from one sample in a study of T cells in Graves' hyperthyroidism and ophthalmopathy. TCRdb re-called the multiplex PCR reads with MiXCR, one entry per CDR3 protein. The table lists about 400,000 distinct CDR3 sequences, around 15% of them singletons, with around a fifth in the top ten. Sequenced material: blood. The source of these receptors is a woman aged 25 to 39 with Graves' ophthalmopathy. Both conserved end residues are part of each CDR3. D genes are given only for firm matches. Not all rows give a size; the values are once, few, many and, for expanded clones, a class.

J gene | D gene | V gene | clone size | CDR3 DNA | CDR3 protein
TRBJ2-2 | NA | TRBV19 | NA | TGTGCCAGTATGACGGAAGCGAACACCGGGGAGCTGTTTTTT | CASMTEANTGELFF
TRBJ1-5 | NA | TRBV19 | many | TGTGCCAGTAGTATAGATCAAGGGGCTTGGCAGCCCCAGCATTTT | CASSIDQGAWQPQHF
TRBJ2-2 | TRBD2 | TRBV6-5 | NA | TGTGCCAGCAGTTACTTCCGACTAGCGGGCCGAAACACCGGGGAGCTGTTTTTT | CASSYFRLAGRNTGELFF
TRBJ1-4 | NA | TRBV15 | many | TGTGCCACCAGCACCGGGGAGGGAGATGAAAAACTGTTTTTT | CATSTGEGDEKLFF
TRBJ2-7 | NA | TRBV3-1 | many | TGTGCCAGCAGCCAAGGCGGATTGCAATACGAGCAGTACTTC | CASSQGGLQYEQYF
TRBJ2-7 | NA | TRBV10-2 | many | TGCGCCAGCAGTGTGAAGGGGGGATCCTACGAGCAGTACTTC | CASSVKGGSYEQYF
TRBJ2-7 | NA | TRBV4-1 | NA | TGCGCCAGCAGCCAAGTGGGCGAAGCGAGCGAGCAGTACTTC | CASSQVGEASEQYF
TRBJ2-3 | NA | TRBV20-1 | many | TGCAGTGCCCCACGAAAGGGCACAGATACGCAGTATTTT | CSAPRKGTDTQYF
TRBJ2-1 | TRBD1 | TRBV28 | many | TGTGCCAGCAGTTTTTCAGGGGGCAGCCTGGGAAATGAGCAGTTCTTC | CASSFSGGSLGNEQFF
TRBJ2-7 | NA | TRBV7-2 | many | TGTGCCAGCAGCGCGACAGTCGCCGGCTCCTACGAGCAGTACTTC | CASSATVAGSYEQYF
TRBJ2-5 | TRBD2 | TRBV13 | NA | TGTGCCAGCAGCCACCCTAGCGGAGGGGCCGGGGAGGAGACCCCGTACTTC | CASSHPSGGAGEETPYF
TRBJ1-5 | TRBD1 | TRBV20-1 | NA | TGCAGTGCTAGTGTCCCAGGGGGCGCGGGTCAGCCCCAGCATTTT | CSASVPGGAGQPQHF
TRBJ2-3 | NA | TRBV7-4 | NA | TGTGCCAGCAACTCCTCCGATACGCAGTATTTT | CASNSSDTQYF
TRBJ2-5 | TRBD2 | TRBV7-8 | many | TGTGCCAGCAGCTATAGCGGGGAGGCGACCCAGTACTTC | CASSYSGEATQYF
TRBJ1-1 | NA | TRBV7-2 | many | TGTGCCAGCAGCCGGCAGGCCCAGGACACTGAAGCTTTCTTT | CASSRQAQDTEAFF
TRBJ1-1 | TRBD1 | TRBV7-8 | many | TGTGCCAGCAGGGATATTGGACAGGGGAACACTGAAGCTTTCTTT | CASRDIGQGNTEAFF
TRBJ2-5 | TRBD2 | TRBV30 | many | TGTGCCTGGAGTGTTGGGACTGGGAGGGGAGAGACCCAGTACTTC | CAWSVGTGRGETQYF
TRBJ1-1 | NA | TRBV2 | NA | TGTGCCAGCAGTGTAGTAGAAGGAACTGAAGCTTTCTTT | CASSVVEGTEAFF
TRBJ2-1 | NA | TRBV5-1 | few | TGCGCCAGCAGCTGGGATACAGGATCCAACAATGAGCAGTTCTTC | CASSWDTGSNNEQFF
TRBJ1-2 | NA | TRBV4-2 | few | TGTGCCAGCAGCCAGGTTAGTTTTCAAGGAGGAGGCTCTAACTATGGCTACACCTTC | CASSQVSFQGGGSNYGYTF
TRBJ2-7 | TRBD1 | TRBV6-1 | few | TGTGCCAGCAGCACCGGGACAGGGGCTTCCTTGGGGCAGTACTTC | CASSTGTGASLGQYF
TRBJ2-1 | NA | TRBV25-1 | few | TGTGCCAGCATCAACCTAGCAAATGAGCAGTTCTTC | CASINLANEQFF
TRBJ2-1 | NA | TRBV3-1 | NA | TGTGCCAGCAGCCCCGATGGGGGGTTCGGCAATGAGCAGTTCTTC | CASSPDGGFGNEQFF
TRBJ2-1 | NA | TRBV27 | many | TGTGCCAGCGTAAGTAACGGCAACAATGAGCAGTTCTTC | CASVSNGNNEQFF
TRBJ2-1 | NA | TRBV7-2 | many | TGTGCCAGCAGACTGGTGGGCAATGAGCAGTTCTTC | CASRLVGNEQFF
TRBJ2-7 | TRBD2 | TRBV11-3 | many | TGTGCCAGCAGCTTAACGGCGGGGGGGTACGAGCAGTACTTC | CASSLTAGGYEQYF
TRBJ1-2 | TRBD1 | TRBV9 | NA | TGTGCCAGCAGCGTAGCGGCGACAGGGGGCGATGGCTACACCTTC | CASSVAATGGDGYTF
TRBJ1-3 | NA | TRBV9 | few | TGTGCCAGCAGCGGCGACAGGCTCTCTGGAAACACCATATATTTT | CASSGDRLSGNTIYF
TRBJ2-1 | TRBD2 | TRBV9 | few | TGTGCCAGCAGGACTAGCGGGGGAGACTACAATGAGCAGTTCTTC | CASRTSGGDYNEQFF
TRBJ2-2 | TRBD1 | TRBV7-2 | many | TGTGCCAGCAGCTTAGCGCACGGGACAGGGGGTCGCGGGGAGCTGTTTTTT | CASSLAHGTGGRGELFF
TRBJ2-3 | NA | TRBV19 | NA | TGTGCCAGTAGCCTGGCTGGGGGAACGCAGTATTTT | CASSLAGGTQYF
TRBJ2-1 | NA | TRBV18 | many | TGTGCCAGCTCACCACCTTCGGTCTCCTACAATGAGCAGTTCTTC | CASSPPSVSYNEQFF
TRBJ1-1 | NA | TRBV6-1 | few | TGTGCCAGCAGCCTCCGGCCGGGTGAAGCTTTCTTT | CASSLRPGEAFF
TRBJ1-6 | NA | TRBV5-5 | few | TGTGCCAGCAGCTTGATGAACCAGGCGCTTGGCTCGCCCCTCCACTTT | CASSLMNQALGSPLHF
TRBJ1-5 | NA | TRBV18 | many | TGTGCCAGCTCACCACCGAGGAGCAATCAGCCCCAGCATTTT | CASSPPRSNQPQHF
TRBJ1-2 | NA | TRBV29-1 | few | TGCAGCGTCCGACTCACGTCCCGCTATGGCTACACCTTC | CSVRLTSRYGYTF
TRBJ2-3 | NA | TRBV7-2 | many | TGTGCCAGCAGCTCAAGAGCCTCAACGGATACGCAGTATTTT | CASSSRASTDTQYF
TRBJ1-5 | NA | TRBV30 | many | TGTGCCTGGACGGGCAGCCCAAGTCAGCCCCAGCATTTT | CAWTGSPSQPQHF